This T cell receptor beta chain comes out of a study of cytomegalovirus exposure and HLA in healthy donors. Looked up from germline, CDR1 is SGHRS and CDR2 is YFSETQ. This CDR3 is built from 16 residues. V shed 6 bases and J shed 5 bases, with 23 bases lying between them. Assay: immunoSEQ multiplex PCR; the TCRdb copy retains only in-frame clones and omits some. There are approximately 98,000 clones in the sample; 95% occur only once, and roughly 0.67% lies in the top ten. Whole-study results and caveats: Cytomegalovirus status, reportedly, was diagnosed with high specificity and sensitivity by the classifier.

In its sample, this clone was seen once. Its specificity is unknown. The donors were members of the validation cohort comprising about 120 subjects, separate from the roughly 670-subject first cohort. This clonotype was obtained from a woman between 18 and 29 years old in good health and CMV-seronegative. The V and J genes are TRBV5-1 and TRBJ2-5; D perhaps matches TRBD1 (6 bases). Sequenced material: PBMCs. CDR3 nucleotides: TGCGCCAGCACGCAAGGGGGTACCCCTATGGCGGAGACCCAGTACTTC. It codes for CASTQGGTPMAETQYF.